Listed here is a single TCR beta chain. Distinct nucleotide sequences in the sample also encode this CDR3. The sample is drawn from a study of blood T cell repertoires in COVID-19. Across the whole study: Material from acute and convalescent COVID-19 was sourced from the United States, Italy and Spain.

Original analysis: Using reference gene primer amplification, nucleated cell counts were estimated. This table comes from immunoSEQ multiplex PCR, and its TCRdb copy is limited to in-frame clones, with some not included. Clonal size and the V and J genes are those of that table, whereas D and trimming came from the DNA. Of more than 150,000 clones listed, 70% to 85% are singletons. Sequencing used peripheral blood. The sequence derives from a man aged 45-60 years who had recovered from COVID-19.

The CDR3 coding sequence is TGTGCCAGCTCACCACCTGGGGGGATGAACACTGAAGCTTTCTTT. It yields the protein CASSPPGGMNTEAFF. The chain combines TRBV18 with TRBJ1-1; maybe TRBD1 (5 bases). Germline assignment: CDR1 KGHSH and CDR2 LQKENI. The CDR3 is 15 amino acids. V lost 0 bases and J 0 bases, leaving 8 bases between the germline ends. Full variable domain (remainder filled in from reference TRBV18 and TRBJ1-1): NAGVMQNPRHLVRRRGQEARLRCSPMKGHSHVYWYRQLPEEGLKFMVYLQKENIIDESGMPKERFSAEFPKEGPSILRIQQVVRGDSAAYFCASSPPGGMNTEAFFGQGTRLTVV.